The TCR beta chain under discussion was sequenced for a study of T cell responses to AZD1222 COVID-19 vaccine. Study results and limitations: Epitopes outside B.1.351 and B.1.1.7 mutated regions reportedly drew nearly half of spike TCRs. There were mostly white British donors and more females than males, and clonal diversity was possibly underestimated. Spike-specific TCRs gained breadth and depth after people received two AZD1222 doses. Among those given AZD1222, only six or seven were seropositive at baseline.

This CDR3 contains 13 residues. Trimming pared 5 bases from V and 7 bases from J, leaving 9 bases between. Germline V lookup: CDR1 SGHTA, CDR2 FQGTGA. Profiling relied on immunoSEQ multiplex PCR, and the TCRdb table lists in-frame clones only, not all of them. The data hold 150,000 to 200,000 clones, with 85% to 90% observed a single time. As for this clone: Its antigen is unidentified.

This sequence was found in an adult in good health. The sample here was peripheral blood, taken on day 0 of MenACWY control vaccination. The chain employs TRBV7-3 and TRBJ1-6, with no clear D. The CDR3 DNA follows: TGTGCCAGCAGCGTTACAGTCAATTCACCCCTCCACTTT. It is translated as CASSVTVNSPLHF.